This TCR beta chain was obtained from a study of vaccination and CD4 T cells after COVID-19. At the level of the study: Early (day 14) and late (days 161 to 241) post-vaccine samples came from a few convalescent patients.

To note about this clonotype: Antigen specificity is unknown.

Time point defined: late sampling 161 to 241 days after vaccination in a few convalescent patients. Treatment: roughly ten-day PBMC culture with coronavirus spike peptide pools or control peptides (ViraFEST assay). Wells contained roughly 2.2 million PBMCs each, and these were cultured with about 10 IU/ml IL-2 and roughly 9.5 ug/ml peptide pools. Sequencing of cultured CD4+ T cell DNA used the Oncomine TCR Beta short-read assay. From CD4+ T cells that had been cultured, genomic DNA was extracted. A single record per CDR3 protein comes from TCRdb applying MiXCR to the PCR reads. Counted here are over 15,000 distinct CDR3 sequences, 40% to 65% occurring once; the ten biggest clones make up 18%. The V end was cut by 7 bases, the J end by 0 bases, with 24 bases between. The CDR3 totals 19 residues. Germline V gene lookup returns CDR1 KGHDR and CDR2 SFDVKD. The study's findings and limits: When vaccine-specific clones from convalescent patients were examined, 304 of 307 were spike mono-reactive.

This material consisted of CD4+ T cells from blood, cultured in vitro, taken about 7 months after SARS-CoV-2 vaccination. This TCR derives from a human donor who had recovered from COVID-19. The rearrangement links TRBV24-1 to TRBJ1-5; no definite D call. The CDR3 is CATSADPVHRVYSNQPQHF. The CDR3 nucleotides read TGTGCCACCAGCGCCGATCCGGTTCACCGGGTATATAGCAATCAGCCCCAGCATTTT.